A selection of T cell receptor beta chains follows, all from one sample in a study of T cells after yellow fever vaccination. Using its own MiXCR run on the 5' RACE reads, TCRdb lists one record per CDR3 protein. This sample has 230,000 or so distinct CDR3 sequences, with more than 3.5% found just once. This sample comprised PBMCs, obtained 15 days after the yellow fever booster vaccination. The receptors were gathered from a young man who received the YFV17D yellow fever vaccine. CDR3s include the opening cysteine and the closing phenylalanine or tryptophan. Fields, in order: CDR3 protein, V gene, J gene.

cdr3_aa: CALEDPGANVLTF
v_call: TRBV7-2
j_call: TRBJ2-6

cdr3_aa: CASMEKLNEKLFF
v_call: TRBV7-2
j_call: TRBJ1-4

cdr3_aa: CASSQGGAANYGYTF
v_call: TRBV4-1
j_call: TRBJ1-2

cdr3_aa: CASSVEGTQYF
v_call: TRBV5-1
j_call: TRBJ2-5

cdr3_aa: CASSRGRGRFPDTQYF
v_call: TRBV19
j_call: TRBJ2-3

cdr3_aa: CASSLRQGSKNIQYF
v_call: TRBV3-1
j_call: TRBJ2-4

cdr3_aa: CASSRQGATYEQYF
v_call: TRBV7-9
j_call: TRBJ2-7

cdr3_aa: CASRRTGLGQPQHF
v_call: TRBV27
j_call: TRBJ1-5

cdr3_aa: CASRGRDTYGYTF
v_call: TRBV6-6
j_call: TRBJ1-2

cdr3_aa: CASSIGTHGETQYF
v_call: TRBV9
j_call: TRBJ2-5

cdr3_aa: CASSFRGGVGNEQFF
v_call: TRBV13
j_call: TRBJ2-1

cdr3_aa: CSARGEASGAYDEQFF
v_call: TRBV20-1
j_call: TRBJ2-1

cdr3_aa: CASTPGFNTEAFF
v_call: TRBV12-3/TRBV12-4
j_call: TRBJ1-1

cdr3_aa: CASSYSMRRGGNEQYF
v_call: TRBV27
j_call: TRBJ2-7

cdr3_aa: CASSYGGPGAGANVLTF
v_call: TRBV6-5
j_call: TRBJ2-6

cdr3_aa: CASSRNREETQYF
v_call: TRBV18
j_call: TRBJ2-5

cdr3_aa: CASSKGRYEQYF
v_call: TRBV21-1
j_call: TRBJ2-7

cdr3_aa: CASSSNDGYEQYF
v_call: TRBV11-2
j_call: TRBJ2-7

cdr3_aa: CASSQVIPLSGGPGETQYF
v_call: TRBV3-1
j_call: TRBJ2-5

cdr3_aa: CASSLRSGNTGELFF
v_call: TRBV7-2
j_call: TRBJ2-2

cdr3_aa: CSAGGAFF
v_call: TRBV20-1
j_call: TRBJ1-1

cdr3_aa: CASQTGNPTEAFF
v_call: TRBV6-2/TRBV6-3
j_call: TRBJ1-1

cdr3_aa: CASSQGPLAGSNNEQFF
v_call: TRBV4-3
j_call: TRBJ2-1

cdr3_aa: CSAQKHNEQFF
v_call: TRBV20-1
j_call: TRBJ2-1

cdr3_aa: CASSPPLSNEQFF
v_call: TRBV7-8
j_call: TRBJ2-1

cdr3_aa: CASSLRDYHANTGELFF
v_call: TRBV12-3/TRBV12-4
j_call: TRBJ2-2

cdr3_aa: CASSLPTGADIAKNIQYF
v_call: TRBV12-3/TRBV12-4
j_call: TRBJ2-4

cdr3_aa: CASSSGPEGGYTF
v_call: TRBV7-2
j_call: TRBJ1-2

cdr3_aa: CASSLGTNNEQFF
v_call: TRBV5-1
j_call: TRBJ2-1

cdr3_aa: CASSPDTPNTEAFF
v_call: TRBV6-5
j_call: TRBJ1-1

cdr3_aa: CSARLVSYNEQFF
v_call: TRBV20-1
j_call: TRBJ2-1

cdr3_aa: CASSQDRQGREGYTF
v_call: TRBV4-3
j_call: TRBJ1-2

cdr3_aa: CASSQVHSAPIGYTF
v_call: TRBV3-1
j_call: TRBJ1-2

cdr3_aa: CATSRGGEGTDTQYF
v_call: TRBV15
j_call: TRBJ2-3

cdr3_aa: CASSLDPGWGNTIYF
v_call: TRBV5-5
j_call: TRBJ1-3

cdr3_aa: CASSPSEDTQYF
v_call: TRBV6-6
j_call: TRBJ2-3

cdr3_aa: CAWKPEETQYF
v_call: TRBV30
j_call: TRBJ2-5

cdr3_aa: CASSTWTADTQYF
v_call: TRBV7-2
j_call: TRBJ2-3

cdr3_aa: CASATTGGAFQTQYF
v_call: TRBV5-1
j_call: TRBJ2-5

cdr3_aa: CASSSTQGGVDPDTQYF
v_call: TRBV7-9
j_call: TRBJ2-3

cdr3_aa: CASSLDEGWETQYF
v_call: TRBV5-1
j_call: TRBJ2-5

cdr3_aa: CASSFNQGGMDF
v_call: TRBV5-6
j_call: TRBJ2-5

cdr3_aa: CASSYGGLNTEAFF
v_call: TRBV6-5
j_call: TRBJ1-1

cdr3_aa: CASRQQGTGGELFF
v_call: TRBV11-2
j_call: TRBJ2-2

cdr3_aa: CASSLGTDNYGYTF
v_call: TRBV5-1
j_call: TRBJ1-2

cdr3_aa: CASSPRTSGYNEQFF
v_call: TRBV18
j_call: TRBJ2-1

cdr3_aa: CASSFRDRVNIQYF
v_call: TRBV28
j_call: TRBJ2-4

cdr3_aa: CAWTPGLGEQYF
v_call: TRBV30
j_call: TRBJ2-7

cdr3_aa: CASRLGQRNQPQHF
v_call: TRBV6-6
j_call: TRBJ1-5

cdr3_aa: CASSLGLGSTYNEQFF
v_call: TRBV5-6
j_call: TRBJ2-1

cdr3_aa: CASSHRDRTGELFF
v_call: TRBV4-3
j_call: TRBJ2-2

cdr3_aa: CASSLGQVFTDTQYF
v_call: TRBV5-1
j_call: TRBJ2-3

cdr3_aa: CASSPRRDPSGANVLTF
v_call: TRBV9
j_call: TRBJ2-6

cdr3_aa: CASSMTGGVINEQFF
v_call: TRBV19
j_call: TRBJ2-1